This T cell receptor beta chain came from a study of T cells in Graves' hyperthyroidism and ophthalmopathy. Study-level results: Ophthalmopathy and stable hyperthyroidism were separated by a 13 V-J model.

This clonotype was found many times. The antigen remains unidentified. Each ophthalmopathy patient scored at least 3 on the Clinical Activity Score and at least 4 on NOSPECS grade, with duration under 3 months. Diagnoses were made from clinical symptoms, serum measures (thyroxine and TRAb), thyroid ultrasound and orbital computed tomography. Trimming shortened V by 3 bases and J by 4 bases, and 10 bases separated the two germline ends. Germline-derived CDR1 and CDR2 are SGHVS and FNYEAQ. The CDR3 is made up of 14 amino acids. Researchers took RNA transcripts and amplified the TCR beta CDR3 regions from them. HTBI primers were the set used in a first-round RT-PCR of the TCR CDR3. TCRdb reprocessed the multiplex PCR reads via MiXCR and lists one record per CDR3 protein. The sample lists 560,000 or so distinct CDR3 sequences, 20% occurring once.

The sequence was collected from a man aged 40-55 years with Graves' ophthalmopathy. The rearrangement joins TRBV7-6 to TRBJ2-1, with D possibly matching TRBD2 (5 bases). Input material: blood. The CDR3 DNA follows: TGTGCCAGCAGCTTGGACTTCACTTACAATGAGCAGTTCTTC. Protein: CASSLDFTYNEQFF. The full variable domain, rest sourced from reference TRBV7-6 and TRBJ2-1, is GAGVSQSPRYKVTKRGQDVALRCDPISGHVSLYWYRQALGQGPEFLTYFNYEAQQDKSGLPNDRFSAERPEGSISTLTIQRTEQRDSAMYRCASSLDFTYNEQFFGPGTRLTVL.